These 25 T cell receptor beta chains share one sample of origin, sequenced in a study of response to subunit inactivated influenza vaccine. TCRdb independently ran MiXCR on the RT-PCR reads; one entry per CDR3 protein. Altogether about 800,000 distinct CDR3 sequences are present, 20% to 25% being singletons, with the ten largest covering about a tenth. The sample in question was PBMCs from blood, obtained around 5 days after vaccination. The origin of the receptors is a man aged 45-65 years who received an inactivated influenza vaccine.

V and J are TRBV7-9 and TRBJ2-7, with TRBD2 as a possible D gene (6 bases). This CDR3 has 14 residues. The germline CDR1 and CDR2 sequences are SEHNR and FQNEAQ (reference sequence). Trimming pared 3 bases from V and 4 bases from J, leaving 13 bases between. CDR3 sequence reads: CASSFPGLTYEQYF. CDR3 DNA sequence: TGTGCCAGCAGCTTTCCGGGACTCACTTACGAGCAGTACTTC.

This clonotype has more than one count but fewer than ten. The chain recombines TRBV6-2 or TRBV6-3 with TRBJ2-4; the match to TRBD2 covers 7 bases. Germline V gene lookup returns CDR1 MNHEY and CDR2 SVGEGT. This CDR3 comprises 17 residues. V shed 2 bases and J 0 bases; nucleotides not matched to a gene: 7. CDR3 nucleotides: TGTGCCAGCAGTTACCCGTTTCCGGGAGGAGCCAAAAACATTCAGTACTTC. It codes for CASSYPFPGGAKNIQYF.

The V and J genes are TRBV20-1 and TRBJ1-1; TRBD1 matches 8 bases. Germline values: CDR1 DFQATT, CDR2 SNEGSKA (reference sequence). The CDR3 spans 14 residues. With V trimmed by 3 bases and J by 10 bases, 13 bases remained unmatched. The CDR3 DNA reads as TGCAGTGCTAGTGGGGGGACAGGCACATTTGGAGCTTTCTTT. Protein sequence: CSASGGTGTFGAFF.

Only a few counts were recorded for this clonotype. The CDR3 nucleotides read TGTGCCATCAAACGGACTAGCGGGGGGTATGAGCAGTTCTTC. Its translation: CAIKRTSGGYEQFF. The rearrangement links TRBV10-3 to TRBJ2-1, with 14 nucleotides matching TRBD2. Germline assignment: CDR1 ENHRY and CDR2 SYGVKD. The CDR3 has 14 amino acids. Trimming took 7 bases from V and 8 from J; bases not matched to a gene: 4.

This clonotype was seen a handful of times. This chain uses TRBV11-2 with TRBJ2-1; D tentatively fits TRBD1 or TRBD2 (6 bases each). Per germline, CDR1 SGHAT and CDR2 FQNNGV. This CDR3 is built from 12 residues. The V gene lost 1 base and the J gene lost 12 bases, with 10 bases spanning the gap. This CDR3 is CASSLAGARQFF. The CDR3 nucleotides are TGTGCCAGCAGCTTAGCGGGGGCCCGGCAGTTCTTC.

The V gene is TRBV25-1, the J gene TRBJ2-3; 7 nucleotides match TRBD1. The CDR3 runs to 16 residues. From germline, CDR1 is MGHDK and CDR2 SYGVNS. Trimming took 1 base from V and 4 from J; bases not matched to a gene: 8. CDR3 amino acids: CASSEFGGTAPDTQYF. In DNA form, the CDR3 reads TGTGCCAGCAGTGAATTTGGTGGGACAGCCCCAGATACGCAGTATTTT.

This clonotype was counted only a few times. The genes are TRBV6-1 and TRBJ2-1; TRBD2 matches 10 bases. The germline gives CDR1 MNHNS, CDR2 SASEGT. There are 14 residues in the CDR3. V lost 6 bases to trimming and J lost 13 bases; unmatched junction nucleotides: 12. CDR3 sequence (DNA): TGTGCCAGCAGGCGAAGCGCTAGCGGGAGTAACCAGTTCTTC. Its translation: CASRRSASGSNQFF.

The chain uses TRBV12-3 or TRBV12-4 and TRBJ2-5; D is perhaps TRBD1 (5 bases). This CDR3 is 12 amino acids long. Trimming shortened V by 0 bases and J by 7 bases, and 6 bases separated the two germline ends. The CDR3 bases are TGTGCCAGCAGTTTAGCCAGGGTGACCCAGTACTTC. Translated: CASSLARVTQYF.

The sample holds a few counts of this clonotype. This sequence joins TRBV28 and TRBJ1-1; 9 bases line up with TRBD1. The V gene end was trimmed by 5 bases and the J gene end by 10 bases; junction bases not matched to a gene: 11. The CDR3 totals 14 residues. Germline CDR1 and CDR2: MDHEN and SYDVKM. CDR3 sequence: CASSTVGTGSVAFF. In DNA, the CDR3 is TGTGCCAGCAGTACCGTTGGGACAGGGTCTGTAGCTTTCTTT.

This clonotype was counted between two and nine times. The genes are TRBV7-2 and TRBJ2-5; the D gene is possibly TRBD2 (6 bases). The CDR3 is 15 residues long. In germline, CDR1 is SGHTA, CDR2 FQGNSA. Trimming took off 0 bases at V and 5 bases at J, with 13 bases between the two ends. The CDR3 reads CASSLAPSSAETQYF. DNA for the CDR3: TGTGCCAGCAGCTTAGCCCCGTCTAGCGCCGAGACCCAGTACTTC. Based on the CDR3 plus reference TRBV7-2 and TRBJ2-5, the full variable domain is GAGVSQSPSNKVTEKGKDVELRCDPISGHTALYWYRQSLGQGLEFLIYFQGNSAPDKSGLPSDRFSAERTGGSVSTLTIQRTQQEDSAVYLCASSLAPSSAETQYFGPGTRLLVL.

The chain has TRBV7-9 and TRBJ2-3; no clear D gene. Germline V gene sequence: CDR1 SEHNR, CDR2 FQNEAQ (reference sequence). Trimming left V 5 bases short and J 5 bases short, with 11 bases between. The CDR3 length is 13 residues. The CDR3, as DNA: TGTGCCAGCAGCCGGGCGAGATTAGATACGCAGTATTTT. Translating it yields CASSRARLDTQYF.

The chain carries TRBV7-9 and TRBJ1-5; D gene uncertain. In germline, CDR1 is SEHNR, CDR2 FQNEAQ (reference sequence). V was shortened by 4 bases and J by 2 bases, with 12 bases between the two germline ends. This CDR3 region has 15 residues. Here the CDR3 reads CASSSVGQGNQPQHF. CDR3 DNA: TGTGCCAGCAGCTCCGTTGGCCAGGGCAATCAGCCCCAGCATTTT.

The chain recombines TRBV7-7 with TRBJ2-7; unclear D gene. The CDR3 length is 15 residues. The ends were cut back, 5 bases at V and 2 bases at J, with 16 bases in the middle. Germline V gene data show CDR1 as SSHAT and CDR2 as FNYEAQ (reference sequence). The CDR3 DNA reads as TGTGCCAGCAGCCCAAGCCTGGCCAGCACCTACGAGCAGTACTTC. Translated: CASSPSLASTYEQYF. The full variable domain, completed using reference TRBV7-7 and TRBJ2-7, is GAGVSQSPRYKVTKRGQDVTLRCDPISSHATLYWYQQALGQGPEFLTYFNYEAQPDKSGLPSDRFSAERPEGSISTLTIQRTEQRDSAMYRCASSPSLASTYEQYFGPGTRLTVT.

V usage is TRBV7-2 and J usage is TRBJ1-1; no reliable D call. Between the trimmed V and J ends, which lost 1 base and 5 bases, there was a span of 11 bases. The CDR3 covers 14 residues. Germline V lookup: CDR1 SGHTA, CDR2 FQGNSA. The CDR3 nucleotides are TGTGCCAGCAGCTTAGAGCCTTCGGGGACTGAAGCTTTCTTT. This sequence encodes CASSLEPSGTEAFF.

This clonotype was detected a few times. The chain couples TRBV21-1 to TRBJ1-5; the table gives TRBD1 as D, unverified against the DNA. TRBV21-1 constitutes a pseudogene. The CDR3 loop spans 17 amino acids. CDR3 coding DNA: TGTGCCAGCAGCAGGACGGACAGGCTGGGGGGCAATCAGCCCCAGCATTTT. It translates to CASSRTDRLGGNQPQHF.

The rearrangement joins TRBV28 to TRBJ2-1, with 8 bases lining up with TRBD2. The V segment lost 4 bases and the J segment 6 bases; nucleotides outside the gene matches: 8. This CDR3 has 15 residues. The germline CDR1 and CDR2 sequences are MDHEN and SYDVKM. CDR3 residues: CASSSGGVEGNEQFF. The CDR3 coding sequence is TGTGCCAGCAGTTCCGGGGGGGTTGAGGGCAATGAGCAGTTCTTC.

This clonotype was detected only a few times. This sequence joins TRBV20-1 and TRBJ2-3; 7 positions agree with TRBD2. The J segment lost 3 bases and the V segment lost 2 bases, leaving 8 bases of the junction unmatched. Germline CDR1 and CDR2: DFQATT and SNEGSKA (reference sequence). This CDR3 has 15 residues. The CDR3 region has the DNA TGCAGTGCTAGATCGCGTCTAGCGGAAACAGATACGCAGTATTTT. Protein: CSARSRLAETDTQYF.

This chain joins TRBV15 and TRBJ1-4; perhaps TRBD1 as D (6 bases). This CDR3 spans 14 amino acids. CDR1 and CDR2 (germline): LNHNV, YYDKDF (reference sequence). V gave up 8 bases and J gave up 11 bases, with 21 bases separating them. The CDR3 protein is CATGKQGQGFKLFF. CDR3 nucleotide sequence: TGTGCCACCGGAAAACAGGGTCAAGGCTTTAAACTGTTTTTT.

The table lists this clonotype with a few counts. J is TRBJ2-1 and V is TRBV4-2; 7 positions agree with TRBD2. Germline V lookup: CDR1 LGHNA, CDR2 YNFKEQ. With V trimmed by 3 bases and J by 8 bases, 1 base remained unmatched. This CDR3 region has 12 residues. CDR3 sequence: CASSQTSYEQFF. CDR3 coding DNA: TGTGCCAGCAGCCAGACTAGCTATGAGCAGTTCTTC.

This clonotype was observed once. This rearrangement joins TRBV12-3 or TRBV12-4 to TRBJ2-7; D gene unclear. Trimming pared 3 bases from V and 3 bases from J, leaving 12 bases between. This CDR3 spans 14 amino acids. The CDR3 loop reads CASSFFAANYEQYF. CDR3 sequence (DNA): TGTGCCAGCAGTTTTTTCGCGGCCAACTACGAGCAGTACTTC.

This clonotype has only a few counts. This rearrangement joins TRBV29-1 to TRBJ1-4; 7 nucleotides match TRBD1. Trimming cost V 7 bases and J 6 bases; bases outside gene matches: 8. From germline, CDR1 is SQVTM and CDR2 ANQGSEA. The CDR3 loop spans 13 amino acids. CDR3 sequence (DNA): TGCAGCGCCTACAGGGGAAGAGATGAAAAACTGTTTTTT. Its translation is CSAYRGRDEKLFF.

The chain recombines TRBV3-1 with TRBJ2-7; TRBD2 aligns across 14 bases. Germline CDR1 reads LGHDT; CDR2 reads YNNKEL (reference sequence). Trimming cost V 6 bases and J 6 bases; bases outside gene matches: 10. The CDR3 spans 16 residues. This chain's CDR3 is CASSLGLAGGTGEQYF. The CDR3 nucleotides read TGTGCCAGCAGTCTTGGACTAGCGGGAGGAACTGGCGAGCAGTACTTC.

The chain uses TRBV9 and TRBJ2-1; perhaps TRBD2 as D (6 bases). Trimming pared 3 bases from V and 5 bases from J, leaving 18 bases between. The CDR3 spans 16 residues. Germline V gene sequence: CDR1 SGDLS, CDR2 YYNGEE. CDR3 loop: CASSEPAGTDNNEQFF. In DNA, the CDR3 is TGTGCCAGCAGCGAGCCGGCCGGGACTGACAACAATGAGCAGTTCTTC.

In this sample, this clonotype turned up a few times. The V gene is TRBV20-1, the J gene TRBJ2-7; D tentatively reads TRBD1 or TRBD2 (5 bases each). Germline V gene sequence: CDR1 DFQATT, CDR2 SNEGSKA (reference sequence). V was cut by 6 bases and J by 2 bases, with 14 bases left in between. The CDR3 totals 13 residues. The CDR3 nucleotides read TGCAGTGCCTCCGGGACGTCGACCTACGAGCAGTACTTC. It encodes CSASGTSTYEQYF.

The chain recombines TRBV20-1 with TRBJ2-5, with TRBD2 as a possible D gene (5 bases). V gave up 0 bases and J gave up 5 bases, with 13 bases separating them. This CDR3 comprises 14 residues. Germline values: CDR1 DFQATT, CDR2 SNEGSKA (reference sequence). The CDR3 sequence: CSAREVTGSETQYF. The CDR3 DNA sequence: TGCAGTGCTAGAGAGGTAACGGGGTCCGAGACCCAGTACTTC.